The clone carrying this T cell receptor (beta chain) showed up many times. Its specificity is unknown. TCR beta CDR3 amplification used RNA transcripts. Investigators did first-round RT-PCR with HTBI primers, then second-round multiplex PCR. TCRdb reprocessed the multiplex PCR reads via MiXCR and lists one record per CDR3 protein. Among some 380,000 distinct CDR3 sequences listed, 15% were seen once. This entry is derived from a study of Graves' ophthalmopathy and Graves' hyperthyroidism. At the level of the study: No treatment had been given when peripheral blood was collected at initial diagnosis.

Study-level results: Also, most clonotypes expanded in the thyroid above 0.001 frequency appeared in blood. Ophthalmopathy could be told apart from stable hyperthyroidism by a 13-signature model (just under 90% sensitivity, 70% to 84% specificity).

Diagnosis used clinical symptoms, serum thyroxine, TRAb, thyroid ultrasound and orbital computed tomography. Between the trimmed V and J ends, which lost 2 bases and 0 bases, there was a span of 17 bases. This CDR3 is built from 18 residues. Per germline, CDR1 MNHEY and CDR2 SVGEGT. The sample consisted of peripheral blood. The origin of this receptor is a woman younger than 30 with stable Graves' hyperthyroidism. The genes are TRBV6-2 or TRBV6-3 and TRBJ1-5; D is unresolved. Written as DNA, the CDR3 is TGTGCCAGCAGTTACCGGCAGGTAGGCCTTTATAGCAATCAGCCCCAGCATTTT. It is translated as CASSYRQVGLYSNQPQHF.